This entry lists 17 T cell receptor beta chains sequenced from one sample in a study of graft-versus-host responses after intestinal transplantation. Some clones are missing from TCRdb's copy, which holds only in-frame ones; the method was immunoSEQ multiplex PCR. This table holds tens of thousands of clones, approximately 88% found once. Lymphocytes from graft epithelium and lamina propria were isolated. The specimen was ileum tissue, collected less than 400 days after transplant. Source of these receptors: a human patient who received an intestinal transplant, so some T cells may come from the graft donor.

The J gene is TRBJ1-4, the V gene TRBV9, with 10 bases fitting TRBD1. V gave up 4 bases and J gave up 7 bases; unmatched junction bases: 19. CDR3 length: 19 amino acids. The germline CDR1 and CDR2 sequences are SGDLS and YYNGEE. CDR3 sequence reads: CASSPLTGGPGPRFEKLFF. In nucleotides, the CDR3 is TGTGCCAGCAGCCCTTTGACAGGGGGCCCGGGTCCAAGGTTTGAAAAACTGTTTTTT.

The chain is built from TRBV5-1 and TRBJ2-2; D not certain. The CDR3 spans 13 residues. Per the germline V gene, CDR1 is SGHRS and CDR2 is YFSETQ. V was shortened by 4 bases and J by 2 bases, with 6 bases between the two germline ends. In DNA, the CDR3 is TGCGCCAGCAGCCCCCCTAACACCGGGGAGCTGTTTTTT. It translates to CASSPPNTGELFF.

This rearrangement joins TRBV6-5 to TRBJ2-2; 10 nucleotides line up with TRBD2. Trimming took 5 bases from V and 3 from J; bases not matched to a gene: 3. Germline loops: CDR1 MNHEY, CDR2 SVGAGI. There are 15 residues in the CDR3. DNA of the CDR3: TGTGCCAGCAGTCTGGGACTAGCGCACACCGGGGAGCTGTTTTTT. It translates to CASSLGLAHTGELFF.

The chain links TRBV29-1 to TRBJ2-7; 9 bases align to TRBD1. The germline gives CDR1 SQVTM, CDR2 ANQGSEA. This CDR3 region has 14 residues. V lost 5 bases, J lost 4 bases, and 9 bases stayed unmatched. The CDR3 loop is CSVRVQGAAYEQYF. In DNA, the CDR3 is TGCAGCGTTAGGGTACAGGGGGCTGCTTACGAGCAGTACTTC.

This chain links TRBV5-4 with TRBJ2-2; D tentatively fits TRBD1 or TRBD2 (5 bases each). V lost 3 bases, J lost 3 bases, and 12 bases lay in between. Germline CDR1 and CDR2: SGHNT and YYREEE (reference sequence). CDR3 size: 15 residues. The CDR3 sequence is CASSSKGPDTGELFF. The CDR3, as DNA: TGTGCCAGCAGCTCTAAGGGACCCGACACCGGGGAGCTGTTTTTT.

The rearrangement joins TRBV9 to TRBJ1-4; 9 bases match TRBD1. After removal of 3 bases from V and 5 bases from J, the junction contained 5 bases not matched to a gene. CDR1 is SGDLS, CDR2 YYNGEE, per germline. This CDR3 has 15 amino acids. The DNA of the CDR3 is TGTGCCAGCAGCGGACAGGGGGAGACAAATGAAAAACTGTTTTTT. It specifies CASSGQGETNEKLFF.

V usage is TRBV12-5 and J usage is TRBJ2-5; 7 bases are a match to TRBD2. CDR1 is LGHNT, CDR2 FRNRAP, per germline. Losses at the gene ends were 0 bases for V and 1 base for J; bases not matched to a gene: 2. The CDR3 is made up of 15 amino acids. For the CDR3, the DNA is TGTGCTAGTGGTTTGGTCTCGGGGGGCCAAGAGACCCAGTACTTC. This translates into CASGLVSGGQETQYF.

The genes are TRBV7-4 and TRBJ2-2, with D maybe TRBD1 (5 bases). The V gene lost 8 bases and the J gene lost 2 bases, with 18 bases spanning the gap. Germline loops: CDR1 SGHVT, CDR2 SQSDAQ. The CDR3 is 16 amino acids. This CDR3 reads CASLTPRTINTGELFF. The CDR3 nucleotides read TGTGCCAGCCTTACTCCTCGGACAATTAACACCGGGGAGCTGTTTTTT.

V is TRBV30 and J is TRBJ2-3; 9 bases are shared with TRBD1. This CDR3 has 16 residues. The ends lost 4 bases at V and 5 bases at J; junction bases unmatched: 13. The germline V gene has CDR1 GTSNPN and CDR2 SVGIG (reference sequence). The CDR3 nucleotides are TGTGCCTGGAAAACCGGGACAGGGACTTGGGGAGATACGCAGTATTTT. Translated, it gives CAWKTGTGTWGDTQYF.

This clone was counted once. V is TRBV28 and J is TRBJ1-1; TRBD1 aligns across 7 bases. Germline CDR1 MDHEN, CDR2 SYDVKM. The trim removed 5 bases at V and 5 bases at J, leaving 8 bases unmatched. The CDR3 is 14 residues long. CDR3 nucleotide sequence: TGTGCCAGCAGTCCCGACAGGGAATTTACTGAAGCTTTCTTT. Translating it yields CASSPDREFTEAFF.

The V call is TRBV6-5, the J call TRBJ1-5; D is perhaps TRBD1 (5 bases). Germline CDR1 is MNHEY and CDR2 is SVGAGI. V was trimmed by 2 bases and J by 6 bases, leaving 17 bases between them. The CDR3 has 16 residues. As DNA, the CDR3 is TGTGCCAGCAGTTACCGGAGGGGAGTGGATAGTCAGCCCCAGCATTTT. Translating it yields CASSYRRGVDSQPQHF.

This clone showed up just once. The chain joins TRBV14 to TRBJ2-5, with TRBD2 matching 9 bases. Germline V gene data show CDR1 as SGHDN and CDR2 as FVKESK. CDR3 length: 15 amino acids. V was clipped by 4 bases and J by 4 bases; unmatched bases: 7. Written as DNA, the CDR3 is TGTGCCAGCAGCCTCGAGCGGGGGGTAGGAGAGACCCAGTACTTC. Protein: CASSLERGVGETQYF.

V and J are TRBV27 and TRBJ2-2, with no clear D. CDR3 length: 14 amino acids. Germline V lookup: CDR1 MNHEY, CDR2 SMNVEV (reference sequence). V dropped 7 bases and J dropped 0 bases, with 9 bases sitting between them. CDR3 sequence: CASKEQSNTGELFF. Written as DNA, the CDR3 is TGTGCCAGCAAGGAACAATCGAACACCGGGGAGCTGTTTTTT.

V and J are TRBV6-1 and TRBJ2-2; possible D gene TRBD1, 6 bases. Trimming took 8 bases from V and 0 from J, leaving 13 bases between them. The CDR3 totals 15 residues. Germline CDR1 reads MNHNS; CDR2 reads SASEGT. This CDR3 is CASQSTGSNTGELFF. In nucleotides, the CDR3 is TGTGCCAGCCAATCCACAGGGTCGAACACCGGGGAGCTGTTTTTT.

This chain's CDR3 is CASRPGVAVGYEQYF. In DNA form, the CDR3 reads TGTGCCAGCAGACCTGGGGTAGCGGTGGGCTACGAGCAGTACTTC. The chain joins TRBV28 to TRBJ2-7; the D gene is possibly TRBD2 (6 bases). The germline V gene encodes CDR1 MDHEN and CDR2 SYDVKM. V was shortened by 6 bases and J by 3 bases, with 18 bases between the two germline ends. The CDR3 is 15 amino acids.

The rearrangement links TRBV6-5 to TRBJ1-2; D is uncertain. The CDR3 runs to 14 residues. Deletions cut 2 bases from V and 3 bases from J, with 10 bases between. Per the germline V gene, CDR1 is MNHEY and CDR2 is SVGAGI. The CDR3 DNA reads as TGTGCCAGCAGTTACGCGGGGAGGGACTATGGCTACACCTTC. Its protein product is CASSYAGRDYGYTF.

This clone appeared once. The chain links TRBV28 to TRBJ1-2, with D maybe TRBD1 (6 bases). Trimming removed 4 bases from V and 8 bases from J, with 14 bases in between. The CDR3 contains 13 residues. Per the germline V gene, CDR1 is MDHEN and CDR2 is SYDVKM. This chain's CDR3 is CASSSNPQGGYTF. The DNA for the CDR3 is TGTGCCAGCAGTTCAAACCCCCAGGGGGGCTACACCTTC.